What follows are 7 T cell receptor beta chains derived from one specimen sequenced in a study of naive and memory T cell subsets. Both TRBC1 and TRBC2 were covered by a beta constant-region primer of two equimolar oligonucleotides. The ligated cDNA underwent four PCR rounds using SP2 and nested alpha and beta constant-region primers. Via MiXCR, TCRdb re-called the UMI-ligation and nested PCR reads, giving one row per CDR3 protein. The table lists about 140,000 distinct CDR3 sequences, about 20% of them singletons. For these receptors, no antigen is known. Study-wide findings and caveats: Possibly reflecting memory cells re-expressing CD45RA, a few larger clonotypes occurred in naive repertoires, especially CD8.

Sequencing was done on a sample of naive CD8+ T cells from blood. All receptors come from a human donor in good health.

This clonotype was seen a few times. The chain is built from TRBV19 and TRBJ2-3, with D maybe TRBD2 (6 bases). Germline V gene sequence: CDR1 LNHDA, CDR2 SQIVND (reference sequence). This CDR3 is built from 14 residues. Trimming left V 6 bases short and J 1 base short, with 11 bases between. CDR3 amino acids: CASSRLDGTDTQYF. The CDR3 DNA sequence: TGTGCCAGTAGCCGACTAGACGGCACAGATACGCAGTATTTT. The variable domain in full, with the rest retrieved from reference TRBV19 and TRBJ2-3, is DGGITQSPKYLFRKEGQNVTLSCEQNLNHDAMYWYRQDPGQGLRLIYYSQIVNDFQKGDIAEGYSVSREKKESFPLTVTSAQKNPTAFYLCASSRLDGTDTQYFGPGTRLTVL.

The chain couples TRBV2 to TRBJ2-6, with 7 positions matching TRBD1. V shed 8 bases and J 1 base; nucleotides not matched to a gene: 11. Germline-derived CDR1 and CDR2 are SNHLY and FYNNEI. The CDR3 is made up of 17 amino acids. DNA for the CDR3: TGTGCCAGCGGATCCCGGGACAGTCGATCTGGGGCCAACGTCCTGACTTTC. Translated: CASGSRDSRSGANVLTF.

This clonotype was counted only a few times. This chain links TRBV5-1 with TRBJ2-7; D possibly uses TRBD1 or TRBD2 (5 bases each). V shed 0 bases and J shed 7 bases, with 11 bases lying between them. The CDR3 extends over 13 amino acids. The V gene's germline CDR1 is SGHRS and CDR2 YFSETQ. The CDR3 reads CASSLARDGEQYF. In DNA form, the CDR3 reads TGCGCCAGCAGCTTGGCCAGGGACGGGGAGCAGTACTTC.

The chain carries TRBV28 and TRBJ2-2; weak D call: TRBD2 (5 bases). The CDR3 runs to 14 residues. Between the trimmed V and J ends, which lost 5 bases and 5 bases, there was a span of 12 bases. Germline V CDR1 and CDR2: MDHEN, SYDVKM. The CDR3 nucleotides read TGTGCCAGCAGTCACCTAGCAGATACCGGGGAGCTGTTTTTT. Its translation: CASSHLADTGELFF.

The table lists this clonotype with a few counts. This chain uses TRBV28 with TRBJ2-1, with D tentatively TRBD1 or TRBD2 (6 bases each). The germline V gene has CDR1 MDHEN and CDR2 SYDVKM. The CDR3 is 13 residues long. V was pared by 6 bases and J by 12 bases, with 18 bases between. CDR3 in amino acids: CASRPTGALTQFF. The CDR3 DNA reads as TGTGCCAGCAGGCCGACGGGGGCTTTAACGCAGTTCTTC.

The DNA of the CDR3 is TGTGCCAGCAGCGAGGGGACTAGCGTGGAGCTGTTTTTT. This encodes CASSEGTSVELFF. This chain links TRBV7-9 with TRBJ2-2; 10 bases line up with TRBD2. V shed 5 bases and J 10 bases; nucleotides not matched to a gene: 4. The CDR3 has 13 amino acids. Germline CDR1 and CDR2: SEHNR and FQNEAQ (reference sequence).

The genes are TRBV5-6 and TRBJ1-1; perhaps TRBD1 as D (5 bases). Trimming removed 0 bases from V and 4 bases from J, with 10 bases in between. CDR1 SGHDT and CDR2 YYEEEE come from the germline V gene. This CDR3 is 14 amino acids long. The CDR3 nucleotides are TGTGCCAGCAGCTTGGAGATAGGGGTCACTGAAGCTTTCTTT. Translating gives CASSLEIGVTEAFF.